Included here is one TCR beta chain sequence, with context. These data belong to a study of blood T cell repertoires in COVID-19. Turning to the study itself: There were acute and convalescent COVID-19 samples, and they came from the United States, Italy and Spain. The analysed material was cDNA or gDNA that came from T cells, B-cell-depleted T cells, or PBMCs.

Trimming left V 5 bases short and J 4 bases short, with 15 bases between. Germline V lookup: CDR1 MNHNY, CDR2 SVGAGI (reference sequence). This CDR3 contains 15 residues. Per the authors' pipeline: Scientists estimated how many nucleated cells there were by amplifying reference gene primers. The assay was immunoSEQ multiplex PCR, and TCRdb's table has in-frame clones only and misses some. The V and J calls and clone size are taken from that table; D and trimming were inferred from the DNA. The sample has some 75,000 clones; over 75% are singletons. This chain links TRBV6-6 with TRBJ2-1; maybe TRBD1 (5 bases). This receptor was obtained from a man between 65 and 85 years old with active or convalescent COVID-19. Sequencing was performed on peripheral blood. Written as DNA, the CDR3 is TGTGCCAGCAGTGACAGACAACCCTTGTACAATGAGCAGTTCTTC. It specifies CASSDRQPLYNEQFF.